These T cell receptor beta chains were read from a single sample in a study of cytomegalovirus exposure and HLA in healthy donors. This table comes from immunoSEQ multiplex PCR, and its TCRdb copy is limited to in-frame clones, with some not included. The sample contains fewer than 150,000 clones, roughly 78% of which appear only once. The sample consisted of PBMCs. These receptors all come from a man aged 30 to 39 in good health. The CDR3 runs from the conserved cysteine through the conserved F or W. A D gene is named only where the DNA matches it firmly.

v_call	d_call	cdr3_aa
TRBV4-2	NA	CASSQGDSPYEQYF
TRBV6-9	TRBD2	CASSLSSGSTDTQYF
TRBV7-9	TRBD2	CASSSRGLAGVGETQYF
TRBV9	NA	CASSGPGSTGELFF
TRBV11-3	TRBD2	CASSLGVAGTTGELFF
TRBV6-5	NA	CASKIQGNSNQPQHF
TRBV5-1	TRBD2	CASSAGLASTYNEQFF
TRBV18	TRBD1	CASSPRTGETGELFF
TRBV9	TRBD2	CASSGGGVAGGAQYF
TRBV25-1	TRBD2	CASSPSSGGSYEQYF
TRBV19	TRBD2	CASSITLAGGGDTQYF
TRBV28	NA	CASSLPPLSEQFF
TRBV7-9	TRBD2	CASSLQREGDDEQYF
TRBV7-2	NA	CASSLGPREETQYF
TRBV5-1	NA	CASSGLASSGNTIYF
TRBV25-1	NA	CASSESAGYSNQPQHF
TRBV28	NA	CASTPLRGPQHF
TRBV27	NA	CASSLSAGTQYF
TRBV6-5	NA	CASSYGVGSGANVPTF
TRBV19	NA	CASSIEWRDSTTGELFF
TRBV21-1	NA	CASIQSSLPRTGELFF
TRBV29-1	TRBD1	CSVQRDRGSNQPQHF
TRBV7-3	TRBD2	CASSLAGVLNEQFF
TRBV18	NA	CASSLGAAEQPQHF
TRBV5-4	NA	CASSYNPRSIETQYF
TRBV5-6	NA	CASSSPRINAYEQYF
TRBV7-9	NA	CASNLMEGGDTEAFF
TRBV15	TRBD2	CATSRDLAGGRETQYF
TRBV5-1	TRBD1	CASSPRTGGAGYGYTF
TRBV7-2	NA	CASSNIDRGNTIYF
TRBV5-1	NA	CASSGVDTQYF
TRBV25-1	TRBD2	CASSDLLRTSGSNEQFF
TRBV7-6	NA	CASSPRLGGDTEAFF
TRBV7-9	TRBD2	CASSLKISGIYNEQFF
TRBV21-1	NA	CASPGTGSISDTQYF
TRBV5-6	NA	CASSLGSGVGETQYF
TRBV5-4	TRBD2	CASRPGTSGRARDNEQFF
TRBV6-6	TRBD2	CASSYPSGKETQYF
TRBV28	TRBD1	CASSRGTGSSTDTQYF
TRBV7-9	NA	CASSLWLSGANVLTF
TRBV6-1	NA	CASSHYEQYF
TRBV4-3	NA	CASSQAGVLYNEQFF
TRBV5-1	TRBD2	CASSLEATSPYNEQFF
TRBV4-1	TRBD2	CASSWGTSGSYQETQYF
TRBV28	NA	CASSFPAGAVRMTARYTF
TRBV30	NA	CAWTPGSTYEQYF
TRBV7-9	TRBD1	CASSQDLGTGVEKLFF
TRBV2	TRBD2	CASQPGTSAQNEQFF
TRBV9	NA	CASSVARNTEAFF
TRBV7-9	NA	CASSLAGRPEQYF